This T cell receptor beta chain is drawn from a study of blood T cell repertoires in COVID-19. On the study more broadly: The study drew acute and convalescent COVID-19 samples from the United States, Italy and Spain. Nucleic acid was either cDNA or gDNA, and it came from T cells, B-cell-depleted T cells, or PBMCs.

Germline V gene data show CDR1 as SEHNR and CDR2 as FQNEAQ (reference sequence). The CDR3 length is 17 residues. V lost 6 bases to trimming and J lost 0 bases; unmatched junction nucleotides: 8. Per the study methods: Counts of nucleated cells, estimated from reference gene primer amplification, were obtained. The protocol was immunoSEQ multiplex PCR, while the TCRdb copy is restricted to in-frame clones and leaves out a portion. The V and J calls and clone size were taken over from that table, and D and trimming were inferred from the DNA. This table has 95,000 to 150,000 clones, around 87% appearing once. Patients from Seattle were sampled longitudinally, starting during active infection. This clone was found once.

The sequence came from an older woman with COVID-19, enrolled during active disease. The sequencing input was peripheral blood. This rearrangement joins TRBV7-9 to TRBJ2-6, with 7 positions matching TRBD1. The CDR3 coding sequence is TGTGCCAGCAGACCCGGGACAGCGTTCTCTGGGGCCAACGTCCTGACTTTC. This sequence encodes CASRPGTAFSGANVLTF.